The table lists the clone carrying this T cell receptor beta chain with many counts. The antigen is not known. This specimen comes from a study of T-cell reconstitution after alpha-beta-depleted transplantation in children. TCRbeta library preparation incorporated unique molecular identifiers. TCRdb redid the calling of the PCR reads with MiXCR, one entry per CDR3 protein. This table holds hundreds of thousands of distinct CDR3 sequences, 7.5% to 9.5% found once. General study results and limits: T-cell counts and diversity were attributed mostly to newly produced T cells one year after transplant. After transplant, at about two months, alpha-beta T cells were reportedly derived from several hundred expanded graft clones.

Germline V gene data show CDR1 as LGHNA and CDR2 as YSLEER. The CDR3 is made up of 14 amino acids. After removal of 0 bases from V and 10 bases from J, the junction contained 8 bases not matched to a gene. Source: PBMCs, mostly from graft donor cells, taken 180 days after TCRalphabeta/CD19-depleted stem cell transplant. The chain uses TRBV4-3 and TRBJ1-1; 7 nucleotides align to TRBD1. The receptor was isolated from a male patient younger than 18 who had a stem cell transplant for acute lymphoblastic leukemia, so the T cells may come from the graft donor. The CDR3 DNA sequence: TGCGCCAGCAGCCAAGATAGGGCAGGGGGTTCAGCTTTCTTT. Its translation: CASSQDRAGGSAFF.